This entry features one TCR beta chain sequence. V lost 9 bases and J lost 10; bases outside the gene matches: 12. CDR3 length: 14 residues. Germline assignment: CDR1 KGHDR and CDR2 SFDVKD. In the study's own analysis: Reference gene primers were amplified, and this amplification served to estimate nucleated cell counts. Generated by immunoSEQ multiplex PCR, the TCRdb table keeps only in-frame clones and is missing some. D and trimming come from the DNA, and the V and J calls and clone size come from that table. The top ten clones hold 2.9% of a sample with approximately 200,000 clones, about 85% of them seen once. This record belongs to a study of blood T cell repertoires in COVID-19. For the study at large: The origin of the acute and convalescent COVID-19 samples was the United States, Italy and Spain. Nucleic acid was either cDNA or gDNA, and it came from T cells, B-cell-depleted T cells, or PBMCs.

This sequence joins TRBV24-1 and TRBJ2-1; TRBD1 matches 9 bases. Sample: peripheral blood. The clonotype comes from a young woman with active or convalescent COVID-19. CDR3 protein: CATCAGQGTWEQFF. The DNA of the CDR3 is TGTGCCACCTGCGCGGGACAGGGCACTTGGGAGCAGTTCTTC.